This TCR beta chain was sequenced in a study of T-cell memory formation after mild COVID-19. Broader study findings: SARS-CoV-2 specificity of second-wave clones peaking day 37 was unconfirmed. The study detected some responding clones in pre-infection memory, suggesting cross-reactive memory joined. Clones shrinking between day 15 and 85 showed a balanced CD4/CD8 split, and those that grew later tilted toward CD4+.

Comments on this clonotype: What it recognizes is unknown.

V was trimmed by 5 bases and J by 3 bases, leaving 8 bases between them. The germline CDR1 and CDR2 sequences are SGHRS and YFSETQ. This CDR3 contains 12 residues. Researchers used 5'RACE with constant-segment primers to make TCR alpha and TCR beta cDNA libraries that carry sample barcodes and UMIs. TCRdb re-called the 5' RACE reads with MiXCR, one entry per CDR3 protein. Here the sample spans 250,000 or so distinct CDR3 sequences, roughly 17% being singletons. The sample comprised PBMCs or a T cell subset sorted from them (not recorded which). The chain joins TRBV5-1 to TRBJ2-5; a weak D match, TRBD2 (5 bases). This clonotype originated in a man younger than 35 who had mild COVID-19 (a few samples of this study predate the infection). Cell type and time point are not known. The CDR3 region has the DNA TGCGCCAGCAGGCGGCGGGAAGAGACCCAGTACTTC. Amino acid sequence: CASRRREETQYF.